These T cell receptor beta chains were read from a single sample in a study. TCRdb re-called the 5' RACE reads with MiXCR, one entry per CDR3 protein. The sample includes about 54,000 distinct CDR3 sequences, about 15% of them seen just once. Sample: naive CD4+ T cells sorted from blood. All receptors derive from a female donor with breast cancer. Both conserved end residues are part of each CDR3. A D gene is named only where the DNA matches it firmly. Rows may omit the clone size; those that give it use once, few, many or a size class.

j_call d_call v_call clone_size cdr3_aa cdr3_nt
TRBJ1-4 TRBD1 TRBV6-1 many CASSQATSQGAFWEKLFF TGTGCCAGCAGCCAAGCTACCTCACAGGGGGCTTTCTGGGAAAAACTGTTTTTT
TRBJ2-3 NA TRBV12-3/TRBV12-4 many CASISGLTDTQYF TGTGCCAGCATTAGCGGTCTCACAGATACGCAGTATTTT
TRBJ2-1 TRBD2 TRBV12-3/TRBV12-4 many CATSGEGPEFF TGTGCCACCTCTGGGGAGGGACCGGAGTTCTTC
TRBJ1-1 TRBD1 TRBV6-6 few CASSYSGQGATEAFF TGTGCCAGCAGTTACTCGGGACAGGGGGCGACTGAAGCTTTCTTT
TRBJ2-4 TRBD1 TRBV20-1 NA CSASPGTGVQNIQYF TGCAGTGCTAGCCCTGGGACAGGGGTACAAAACATTCAGTACTTC
TRBJ1-1 NA TRBV20-1 NA CSPKDRAMNTEAFF TGCAGTCCCAAAGACCGGGCCATGAACACTGAAGCTTTCTTT
TRBJ2-5 NA TRBV20-1 few CSASPSLEGTQYF TGCAGTGCTAGCCCCTCTCTGGAGGGGACCCAGTACTTC
TRBJ2-3 NA TRBV7-2 NA CASSSGGNPYTDTQYF TGTGCCAGCAGCTCCGGAGGGAACCCGTACACAGATACGCAGTATTTT
TRBJ2-7 NA TRBV5-1 NA CASSPGTYSYEQYF TGCGCCAGCAGCCCCGGGACATACTCCTACGAGCAGTACTTC
TRBJ2-3 NA TRBV5-6 NA CASSPGLRTDTQYF TGTGCCAGCAGCCCGGGACTCCGCACAGATACGCAGTATTTT
TRBJ1-5 NA TRBV12-5 NA CASGLGTDNQPQHF TGTGCTAGTGGTTTGGGGACAGACAATCAGCCCCAGCATTTT
TRBJ2-7 NA TRBV25-1 NA CASRRSHEQYF TGTGCCAGCAGGCGGAGTCACGAGCAGTACTTC
TRBJ2-1 NA TRBV5-1 NA CASSLWTGNNEQFF TGCGCCAGCAGCTTATGGACGGGGAACAATGAGCAGTTCTTC
TRBJ2-5 TRBD1 TRBV9 few CASSSEWTGGAQYF TGTGCCAGCAGCTCGGAGTGGACAGGGGGGGCCCAGTACTTC
TRBJ1-2 NA TRBV5-5 many CASSLNTRRNYGYTF TGTGCCAGCAGCTTGAACACTAGGAGAAACTATGGCTACACCTTC
TRBJ2-3 TRBD2 TRBV5-6 NA CASSHAPGLVGLDTQYF TGTGCCAGCAGCCACGCCCCGGGACTAGTGGGGCTAGATACGCAGTATTTT
TRBJ1-2 NA TRBV28 few CASRTTANYGYTF TGTGCCAGCAGGACGACAGCGAACTATGGCTACACCTTC
TRBJ1-4 NA TRBV5-1 few CASSPRPATNEKLFF TGCGCCAGCAGCCCACGACCAGCAACTAATGAAAAACTGTTTTTT
TRBJ1-2 TRBD1 TRBV29-1 many CSVENIPGTGTNYGYTF TGCAGCGTTGAAAATATTCCCGGGACAGGAACTAACTATGGCTACACCTTC
TRBJ1-4 NA TRBV9 few CASSVAVTAATNEKLFF TGTGCCAGCAGCGTAGCTGTGACGGCCGCAACTAATGAAAAACTGTTTTTT
TRBJ2-2 TRBD2 TRBV7-2 many CASSSLAGGGNTGELFF TGTGCCAGCAGCTCACTAGCGGGGGGCGGTAACACCGGGGAGCTGTTTTTT
TRBJ1-1 NA TRBV5-6 few CASGLPGRNTEAFF TGTGCCAGCGGCTTGCCGGGGCGCAACACTGAAGCTTTCTTT
TRBJ1-2 NA TRBV6-2/TRBV6-3 few CASSASGRNNYGYTF TGTGCCAGCAGTGCCTCCGGGAGGAATAACTATGGCTACACCTTC
TRBJ1-4 TRBD1 TRBV29-1 few CSVTGTGPSEKLFF TGCAGCGTTACCGGGACAGGGCCGTCTGAAAAACTGTTTTTT
TRBJ1-4 NA TRBV7-2 NA CASSFRYDEKLFF TGTGCCAGCAGCTTCCGATACGATGAAAAACTGTTTTTT
TRBJ1-2 TRBD1 TRBV24-1 NA CATSDRQGIELGYTF TGTGCCACCAGTGATCGACAGGGAATAGAGTTAGGCTACACCTTC
TRBJ1-1 NA TRBV5-1 NA CASSLRGAGNTEAFF TGCGCCAGCAGCTTGCGAGGGGCGGGGAACACTGAAGCTTTCTTT
TRBJ2-2 NA TRBV6-5 few CASTLDTLANTGELFF TGTGCCAGCACCCTGGACACTCTCGCGAACACCGGGGAGCTGTTTTTT
TRBJ2-5 TRBD1 TRBV10-3 many CAIRAPTGGTGVETQYF TGTGCCATCAGAGCTCCAACCGGCGGGACAGGGGTAGAGACCCAGTACTTC